One sample yielded the 16 T cell receptor beta chains listed below, sequenced in a study of T cells in Graves' hyperthyroidism and ophthalmopathy. RNA transcripts provided the source from which TCR beta CDR3 regions were amplified. The primer set for the first-round RT-PCR of the TCR CDR3 was HTBI. One entry per CDR3 protein results from TCRdb running MiXCR on the multiplex PCR reads. The repertoire includes more than 500,000 distinct CDR3 sequences, around 15% of them detected once, and about 15% sits in the top ten. The sequenced sample was blood. These receptors all come from a woman aged 40-49 years with Graves' hyperthyroidism.

V gene TRBV19 combines with J gene TRBJ2-2; perhaps TRBD2 as D (6 bases). V was trimmed by 4 bases and J by 3 bases, leaving 9 bases between them. The length of the CDR3 is 14 residues. CDR1 and CDR2 from the germline V gene are LNHDA and SQIVND (reference sequence). The CDR3 sequence is CASSTLADTGELFF. The CDR3 DNA reads TGTGCCAGTAGTACACTAGCAGACACCGGGGAGCTGTTTTTT.

To note about this clonotype: One end of the junction is discordant with germline, which a read error may explain. The J gene is TRBJ2-5, the V gene TRBV4-1, with a weak D call TRBD2 (7 bases). The V gene's germline CDR1 is MGHRA and CDR2 YSYEKL. This CDR3 is built from 16 residues. Here the CDR3 reads CTSSQELQGGVETQYF. The CDR3 bases are TGCACCAGCAGCCAAGAATTACAGGGAGGGGTGGAGACCCAGTACTTC.

There are many counts of this clonotype. The genes are TRBV5-1 and TRBJ2-3, with 7 positions matching TRBD1. The CDR3 spans 15 residues. Germline loops: CDR1 SGHRS, CDR2 YFSETQ. With V trimmed by 2 bases and J by 5 bases, 8 bases remained unmatched. DNA for the CDR3: TGCGCCAGCAGCTTACAGGGGTCCCATGGAGATACGCAGTATTTT. Amino acids: CASSLQGSHGDTQYF.

This clonotype was counted ten times or more. J is TRBJ1-2 and V is TRBV18; TRBD1 might be the D (5 bases). The V end was cut by 3 bases, the J end by 4 bases, with 9 bases between. Germline V gene lookup returns CDR1 KGHSH and CDR2 LQKENI. The CDR3 covers 13 residues. This CDR3 is CASSPPGLYGYTF. The DNA for the CDR3 is TGTGCCAGCTCACCGCCAGGGCTCTATGGCTACACCTTC.

At least ten counts were recorded for this clonotype. V gene TRBV28 combines with J gene TRBJ2-7, with a tentative D call TRBD1 (6 bases). Trimming took off 6 bases at V and 0 bases at J, with 12 bases between the two ends. The CDR3 covers 14 residues. Germline CDR1 reads MDHEN; CDR2 reads SYDVKM. The CDR3 DNA reads TGTGCCAGCAGGTCCGGGACAAACTCCTACGAGCAGTACTTC. Translated, it gives CASRSGTNSYEQYF.

This clonotype was seen more than once but under ten times. The chain has TRBV3-1 and TRBJ1-4; D unresolved. The germline V and J ends were trimmed by 0 bases and 0 bases, with 11 bases remaining between them. The CDR3 covers 17 residues. Germline assignment: CDR1 LGHDT and CDR2 YNNKEL (reference sequence). The CDR3 DNA follows: TGTGCCAGCAGCCAAGATTTGGTTTGGGCAACTAATGAAAAACTGTTTTTT. This codes for CASSQDLVWATNEKLFF.

This clonotype appeared many times. The chain recombines TRBV20-1 with TRBJ1-2, with a tentative D call TRBD1 (5 bases). Germline V lookup: CDR1 DFQATT, CDR2 SNEGSKA (reference sequence). This CDR3 is built from 12 residues. Deletions cut 3 bases from V and 8 bases from J, with 13 bases between. The CDR3 region has the DNA TGCAGTGCTAGTCTGGGGGGGGGAGGCTACACCTTC. Amino acids: CSASLGGGGYTF.

This clonotype was counted at least ten times. The chain recombines TRBV30 with TRBJ1-1, with a tentative D call TRBD1 (6 bases). The CDR3 is made up of 12 amino acids. The germline gives CDR1 GTSNPN, CDR2 SVGIG (reference sequence). V was clipped by 2 bases and J by 3 bases, with 7 bases between them. DNA of the CDR3: TGTGCCTGGAGTAGGGGGGACACTGAAGCTTTCTTT. This encodes CAWSRGDTEAFF.

V gene TRBV6-1 combines with J gene TRBJ1-5; 7 positions match TRBD1. There are 15 residues in the CDR3. Trimming took 6 bases from V and 0 from J; bases not matched to a gene: 5. Germline values: CDR1 MNHNS, CDR2 SASEGT. The CDR3 sequence is CASRFDRVSNQPQHF. The DNA for the CDR3 is TGTGCCAGCAGATTCGACAGGGTTAGCAATCAGCCCCAGCATTTT.

In its sample, this clonotype was seen a few times. The chain recombines TRBV30 with TRBJ2-3; 13 nucleotides line up with TRBD2. V lost 5 bases to trimming and J lost 9 bases; unmatched junction nucleotides: 11. The CDR3 contains 15 residues. Germline CDR1 and CDR2: GTSNPN and SVGIG (reference sequence). CDR3 loop: CAWAPGLAGAQTQYF. As DNA, the CDR3 is TGTGCCTGGGCACCTGGACTAGCGGGAGCTCAGACGCAGTATTTT.

This clonotype was seen repeatedly, ten times or more. This rearrangement joins TRBV5-1 to TRBJ1-2; TRBD1 aligns across 8 bases. Germline loops: CDR1 SGHRS, CDR2 YFSETQ. The CDR3 length is 15 residues. The V segment lost 0 bases and the J segment 3 bases; nucleotides outside the gene matches: 4. The CDR3 nucleotides read TGCGCCAGCAGCTTGGCCCCGACAGGGGACTATGGCTACACCTTC. Its protein is CASSLAPTGDYGYTF.

This rearrangement joins TRBV7-3 to TRBJ2-5, with TRBD2 matching 14 bases. The CDR3 sequence is 16 residues long. The germline V gene has CDR1 SGHTA and CDR2 FQGTGA. With V trimmed by 5 bases and J by 4 bases, 6 bases remained unmatched. The DNA for the CDR3 is TGTGCCAGCAGCATCGGGACTAGCGGGGGAGGAGAGACCCAGTACTTC. It yields the protein CASSIGTSGGGETQYF.

Worth noting for this clonotype: A much larger clonotype is one base distant, so this may be a read error. The genes are TRBV5-5 and TRBJ2-5, with D possibly matching TRBD1 (6 bases). The germline V gene has CDR1 SGHKS and CDR2 YYEKEE (reference sequence). Deletions cut 5 bases from V and 4 bases from J, with 15 bases between. This CDR3 contains 14 residues. CDR3 residues: CASSGGAVRETQYF. The CDR3 region has the DNA TGTGCCAGCAGTGGGGGCGCGGTCCGAGAGACCCAGTACTTC.

This clonotype was counted ten times or more. The gene calls are TRBV27 and TRBJ2-1; tentatively, D is TRBD1 or TRBD2 (6 bases each). V was clipped by 2 bases and J by 8 bases, with 16 bases between them. From germline, CDR1 is MNHEY and CDR2 SMNVEV (reference sequence). This CDR3 has 15 residues. This CDR3 is CASSLLPGAIDEQFF. The CDR3 coding sequence is TGTGCCAGCAGTTTACTGCCGGGGGCTATAGATGAGCAGTTCTTC.

This clonotype was counted between two and nine times. The chain recombines TRBV28 with TRBJ1-1, with D unresolved. V was trimmed by 5 bases and J by 4 bases, leaving 17 bases between them. Germline V gives CDR1 MDHEN, CDR2 SYDVKM. The CDR3 has 15 residues. CDR3 sequence reads: CASSEIGVAGTEAFF. CDR3 DNA sequence: TGTGCCAGCAGTGAAATCGGGGTAGCGGGCACTGAAGCTTTCTTT.

This clonotype has more than one count but fewer than ten. The chain couples TRBV7-8 to TRBJ1-5, with a weak D call TRBD1 (6 bases). From germline, CDR1 is SGHVS and CDR2 FQNEAQ. Trimming removed 5 bases at V and 3 bases at J, with 17 bases between. This CDR3 is built from 16 residues. CDR3 amino acids: CASSIIPQGVNQPQHF. The DNA of the CDR3 is TGTGCCAGCAGCATAATACCACAGGGAGTCAATCAGCCCCAGCATTTT.